The T cell receptor (beta chain) described here comes from a study of early T cells in non-severe SARS-CoV-2 infection (dated by TCRdb to about 2021). For the wider study: Because TCR sequencing relied on bulk RNA taken from unsorted whole blood, pairing of alpha and beta chains was not possible. Results and caveats for the whole study, not just this receptor: Matching against VDJdb was skewed toward anti-spike CD8 responses, likely underestimated virus-specific expansions, and missed private and CD4 specificities.

There are a few counts of this clonotype. No cognate antigen has been identified for it. No base quality values were provided; no much bigger clone lies one nucleotide off. The method was 5' RACE. The sequencer was a NextSeq 500. Unique molecular identifiers were attached to individual cDNA molecules in the TCR library protocol so that sequencing error and PCR bias could be corrected. Both TCR alpha and beta chains were sequenced, and tight co-correlation was observed between alpha and beta sequence abundances in each sample. In the source study's methods: Decombinator V4 was used to perform V gene, J gene and CDR3 annotation of TCR sequences. TCRs were defined as expanded if a significant change between any two time points was detected under a Poisson model with p below 0.0001. TCR abundances were normalised to the total number of TCRs sequenced per sample and were expressed as counts per million. TRAV1-2 paired with TRAJ12, TRAJ20 or TRAJ33 defined MAIT TCRs, while TRAV10 paired with TRAJ18 defined iNKT TCRs. VDJdb, accessed 1 November 2021, was searched for CMV, EBV and SARS-CoV-2 annotated TCRs, excluding TCRs annotated for multiple antigens. The public sequencing data were trimmed at Q25 with fastp and processed into clonotypes with MiXCR by TCRdb, which kept only in-frame beta chains. Each CDR3 protein gets just one entry, which takes the most common genes and DNA from the rows behind it. The V and J calls were determined by TCRdb, not by the authors. The table for this sample lists 80,000 or so distinct CDR3 sequences; 9.5% to 15% of them were counted only once. Roughly 3.1% of the sample rests with the top ten.

This was a case-control study nested in a cohort of healthcare workers in London, UK, who had nasopharyngeal swab PCR tests and blood samples taken every week. Healthcare workers were enrolled in the week of the UK lockdown, from 23 to 31 March 2020, and were followed every week for up to roughly 16 weeks. V drops 3 bases and J drops 4 bases, leaving 15 bases in between. CDR1 is given as DFQATT and CDR2 as SNEGSKA, both from the germline V gene (reference sequence). The CDR3 covers 14 residues, taking in both the cysteine and the phenylalanine. This entry keeps only the CDR3 DNA: 42 bases, framed from base 1.

The source material was whole blood. The sequence derives from an adult who was a healthcare worker with PCR-confirmed SARS-CoV-2 infection or an uninfected control (not recorded which). The V and J genes are TRBV20-1 and TRBJ1-1; too little of a D gene remains to name it. The CDR3 here reads CSARTRGRTTEAFF. The nucleotide sequence is TGCAGTGCTAGGACTCGAGGACGGACCACTGAAGCTTTCTTT.